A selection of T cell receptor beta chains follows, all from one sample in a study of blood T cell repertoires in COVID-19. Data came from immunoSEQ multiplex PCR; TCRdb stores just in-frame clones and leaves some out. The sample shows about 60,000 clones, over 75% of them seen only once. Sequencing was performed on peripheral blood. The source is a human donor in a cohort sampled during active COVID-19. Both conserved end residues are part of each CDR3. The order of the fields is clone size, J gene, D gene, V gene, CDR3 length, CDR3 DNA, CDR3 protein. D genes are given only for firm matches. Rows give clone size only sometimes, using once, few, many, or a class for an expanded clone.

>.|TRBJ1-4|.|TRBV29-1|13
TGCAGCGTTTTGCGGGGTGGTAATGAAAAACTGTTTTTT
CSVLRGGNEKLFF
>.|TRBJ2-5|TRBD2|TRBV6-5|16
TGTGCCAGCAGTTACTCCCCGGGAGGGGGGGGAGAGACCCAGTACTTC
CASSYSPGGGGETQYF
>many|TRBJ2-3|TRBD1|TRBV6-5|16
TGTGCCAGCAGTTCCGGCTGGGGACAGGGAGAAGGTACGCAGTATTTT
CASSSGWGQGEGTQYF
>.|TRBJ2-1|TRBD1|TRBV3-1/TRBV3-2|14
TGTGCCAGCAGTGGACAGGGGAGGGACAATGAGCAGTTCTTC
CASSGQGRDNEQFF
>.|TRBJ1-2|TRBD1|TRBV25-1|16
TGTGCCAGCAGTGACCCCGGGACAGGGGGGATCTATGGCTACACCTTC
CASSDPGTGGIYGYTF
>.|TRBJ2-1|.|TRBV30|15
TGTGCCTGGAGAAGCGCTGGGATTAAAGGGGATGAGCAGTTCTTC
CAWRSAGIKGDEQFF
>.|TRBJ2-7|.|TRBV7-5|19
TGTGCCAGAAGCTCCTTCAGGGGGCTAGCGGGAGGGCCCCCCTACGAGCAGTACTTC
CARSSFRGLAGGPPYEQYF
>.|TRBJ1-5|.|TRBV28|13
TGTGCCAGCACTAGATTAAGTGATCAGCCCCAGCATTTT
CASTRLSDQPQHF
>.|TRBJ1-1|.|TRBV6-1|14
TGTGCCAGCAGTGAAGGCGGGGGGTCGGCTGAAGCTTTCTTT
CASSEGGGSAEAFF
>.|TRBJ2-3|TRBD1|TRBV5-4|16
TGTGCCAGCAGCCCATACCGGGACAGAACCACAGATACGCAGTATTTT
CASSPYRDRTTDTQYF
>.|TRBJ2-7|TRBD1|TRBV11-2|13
TGTGCCAGCAGCTTAGAGACAGGGGCCGAGCAGTACTTC
CASSLETGAEQYF
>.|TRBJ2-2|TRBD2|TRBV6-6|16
TGTGCCAGCAGTTCTACTAGCGGGAGTGCTCCCGGGGAGCTGTTTTTT
CASSSTSGSAPGELFF
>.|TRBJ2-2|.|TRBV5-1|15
TGCGCCAGCAGCTTGAAGGGGGAGAACACCGGGGAGCTGTTTTTT
CASSLKGENTGELFF
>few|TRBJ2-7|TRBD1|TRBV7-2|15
TGTGCCAGCAGCCAGCGGGGACAGGGAGCCTACGAGCAGTACTTC
CASSQRGQGAYEQYF
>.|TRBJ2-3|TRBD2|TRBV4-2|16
TGTGCCAGCAGCCAAGAGATCGGGGGGAGCACAGATACGCAGTATTTT
CASSQEIGGSTDTQYF
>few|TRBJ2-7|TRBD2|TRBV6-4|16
TGTGCCAGCAGTGAATTGGCAGCGGGAGGTCTCCACGAGCAGTACTTC
CASSELAAGGLHEQYF
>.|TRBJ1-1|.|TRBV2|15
TGTGCCAGCAGTGAAGCGTCCGGGGTCACCACTGAAGCTTTCTTT
CASSEASGVTTEAFF
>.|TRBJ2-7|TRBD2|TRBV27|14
TGTGCCAGCCGCGACCGGGGGGGCAGATACGAGCAGTACTTC
CASRDRGGRYEQYF
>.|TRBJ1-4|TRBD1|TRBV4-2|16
TGTGCCAGCAGCCAAGTTGGGCAGGGGGCGGGGGAAAAACTGTTTTTT
CASSQVGQGAGEKLFF
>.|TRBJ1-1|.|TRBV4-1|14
TGCGCCAGCAGCCAATCTCAGGGAGGCACTGAAGCTTTCTTT
CASSQSQGGTEAFF
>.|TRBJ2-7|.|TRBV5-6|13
TGTGCCAGCAGTTCAACGGACTGGTACGAGCAGTACTTC
CASSSTDWYEQYF
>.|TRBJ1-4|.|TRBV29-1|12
TGCAGCGTTGAAGACAGAAATGAAAAACTGTTTTTT
CSVEDRNEKLFF
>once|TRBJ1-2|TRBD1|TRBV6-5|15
TGTGCCAGCAGCCCAGGACAGGACTACTACTATGGCTACACCTTC
CASSPGQDYYYGYTF
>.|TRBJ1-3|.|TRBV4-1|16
TGCGCCAGCAGCCAATACAGGGTGAGCTCTGGAAACACCATATATTTT
CASSQYRVSSGNTIYF
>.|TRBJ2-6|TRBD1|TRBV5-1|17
TGCGCCAGCAGCTGGACAGGGGACAGCTCTGGGGCCAACGTCCTGACTTTC
CASSWTGDSSGANVLTF
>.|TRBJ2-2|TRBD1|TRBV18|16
TGTGCCAGCTCACCACCGGGAATAACAGGGGCCGGGGAGCTGTTTTTT
CASSPPGITGAGELFF
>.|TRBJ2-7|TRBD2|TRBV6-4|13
TGTGCCACCTCGGGTAGCGGGAACGGAGAGCAGTACTTC
CATSGSGNGEQYF
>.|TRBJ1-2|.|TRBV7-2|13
TGTGCCGGTGGGGCTCAGGCTAACTATGGCTACACCTTC
CAGGAQANYGYTF
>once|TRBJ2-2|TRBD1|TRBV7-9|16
TGTGCCAGCAGCTTCGGACGAAGACAGGGTACCGGGGAGCTGTTTTTT
CASSFGRRQGTGELFF
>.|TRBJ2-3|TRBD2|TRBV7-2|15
TGTGCCAGCACCTTGCTAGCGGGAGGGCCAGATACGCAGTATTTT
CASTLLAGGPDTQYF
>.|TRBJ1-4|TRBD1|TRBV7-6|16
TGTGCCAGCAGCGGGGGGACAGCTAGGTCTAATGAAAAACTGTTTTTT
CASSGGTARSNEKLFF
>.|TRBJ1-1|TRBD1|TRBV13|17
TGTGCCAGCAGCCGAACCGGGACAGCCCTTAGGTACACTGAAGCTTTCTTT
CASSRTGTALRYTEAFF
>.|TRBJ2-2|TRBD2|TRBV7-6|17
TGTCACCGGGGACATCTACTAGCGGGAGAGAACACCGGGGAGCTGTTTTTT
CHRGHLLAGENTGELFF
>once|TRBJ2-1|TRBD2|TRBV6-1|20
TGTGCCAGCAGTGAGGGGACCGGGACTAGCATGGGGAGGAGGTTCAATGAGCAGTTCTTC
CASSEGTGTSMGRRFNEQFF